The rows below give T cell receptor beta chains drawn from one sample of a study of T cells after yellow fever vaccination. TCRdb used MiXCR to reprocess the 5' RACE reads, holding one entry per CDR3 protein. Of just under 600,000 distinct CDR3 sequences in the sample, roughly 12% were seen once. Sequenced here: PBMCs, sampled on the day of the yellow fever booster vaccination. The receptors were gathered from a young man who received the YFV17D yellow fever vaccine. CDR3s include the opening cysteine and the closing phenylalanine or tryptophan. A D gene is named only where the DNA matches it firmly. Clone size appears in some rows only: once, few, many, or a class for an expanded clone.

clone_size	v_call	j_call	cdr3_length	d_call	cdr3_aa	cdr3_nt
few	TRBV27	TRBJ2-7	16	NA	CASSPREGIGYDEQYF	TGTGCCAGCAGTCCTCGAGAAGGGATTGGGTACGACGAGCAGTACTTC
few	TRBV10-3	TRBJ2-5	15	TRBD2	CAIREAGGIGETQYF	TGTGCCATCAGAGAAGCGGGAGGGATTGGGGAGACCCAGTACTTC
NA	TRBV7-9	TRBJ2-1	15	NA	CASSPWTGSYNEQFF	TGTGCCAGCAGCCCCTGGACGGGGTCCTACAATGAGCAGTTCTTC
NA	TRBV30	TRBJ1-2	15	NA	CAWSVRGQVFYGYTF	TGTGCCTGGAGTGTACGAGGGCAGGTATTTTATGGCTACACCTTC
few	TRBV12-3/TRBV12-4	TRBJ2-6	11	NA	CASIGANVLTF	TGTGCCAGCATTGGGGCCAACGTCCTGACTTTC
NA	TRBV7-2	TRBJ1-1	16	TRBD1	CASSAGQGLGNTEAFF	TGTGCCAGCAGCGCCGGACAGGGCCTCGGGAACACTGAAGCTTTCTTT
NA	TRBV7-2	TRBJ2-1	15	TRBD2	CASSLVLAGGDEQFF	TGTGCCAGCAGCTTAGTGCTAGCGGGAGGGGATGAGCAGTTCTTC
few	TRBV27	TRBJ2-1	15	TRBD2	CASSWGASGSREQFF	TGTGCCAGCAGTTGGGGGGCTAGCGGGAGTCGTGAGCAGTTCTTC
few	TRBV7-2	TRBJ2-5	14	TRBD2	CASSSAGVRETQYF	TGTGCCAGCAGCTCGGCGGGAGTCCGAGAGACCCAGTACTTC
NA	TRBV14	TRBJ2-7	15	TRBD1	CASSPHGQGKDEQYF	TGTGCCAGCAGCCCCCACGGACAGGGAAAGGACGAGCAGTACTTC
NA	TRBV19	TRBJ2-4	16	NA	CASSSAQRLAKNIQYF	TGTGCCAGTAGTAGCGCCCAGCGCCTTGCCAAAAACATTCAGTACTTC
few	TRBV20-1	TRBJ2-2	15	TRBD1	CSALSGQGAGGELFF	TGCAGTGCTCTGTCCGGGCAGGGGGCTGGCGGGGAGCTGTTTTTT
once	TRBV3-1	TRBJ2-7	14	NA	CASSVSGNSYEQYF	TGTGCCAGCAGCGTTAGCGGTAACTCCTACGAGCAGTACTTC
NA	TRBV5-6	TRBJ2-3	16	TRBD1	CASSLPGQGPTVTQYF	TGTGCCAGCAGCTTACCGGGACAGGGTCCGACGGTTACGCAGTATTTT
many	TRBV3-1	TRBJ1-2	12	NA	CASSQANYGYTF	TGTGCCAGCAGCCAAGCCAACTATGGCTACACCTTC
NA	TRBV27	TRBJ2-5	13	TRBD2	CASSGLARETQYF	TGTGCCAGCAGCGGACTAGCCAGGGAGACCCAGTACTTC
NA	TRBV6-5	TRBJ2-7	17	NA	CASSYSPRSTRSYEQYF	TGTGCCAGCAGTTACTCTCCTCGGAGCACACGCTCCTACGAGCAGTACTTC
NA	TRBV14	TRBJ2-3	14	NA	CASSEGHRTDTQYF	TGTGCCAGCAGCGAAGGCCACCGCACAGATACGCAGTATTTT
NA	TRBV6-2/TRBV6-3	TRBJ2-7	11	NA	CASALGIEQYF	TGTGCCAGCGCCCTAGGGATCGAGCAGTACTTC
NA	TRBV5-1	TRBJ2-5	14	NA	CASSLNGGAETQYF	TGCGCCAGCAGCTTAAACGGGGGCGCGGAGACCCAGTACTTC
NA	TRBV11-1	TRBJ2-6	18	NA	CASSSLSGGGSGANVLTF	TGTGCCAGCAGCTCCCTAAGCGGTGGGGGCTCTGGGGCCAACGTCCTGACTTTC
many	TRBV6-2/TRBV6-3	TRBJ2-1	21	TRBD2	CASSSPLAGGRQTVVYNEQFF	TGTGCCAGCAGTTCGCCTTTAGCGGGAGGTAGACAAACGGTGGTCTACAATGAGCAGTTCTTC
many	TRBV7-2	TRBJ2-2	12	NA	CASSFVAGELFF	TGTGCCAGCAGCTTTGTGGCCGGGGAGCTGTTTTTT
NA	TRBV30	TRBJ1-2	15	NA	CAWRVLDVPNYGYTF	TGTGCCTGGAGGGTGCTCGATGTTCCCAACTATGGCTACACCTTC
NA	TRBV24-1	TRBJ2-3	13	NA	CATRDRSTDTQYF	TGTGCCACCCGGGATCGTAGCACAGATACGCAGTATTTT
NA	TRBV5-6	TRBJ2-1	13	TRBD1	CASSAGQGNEQFF	TGTGCCAGCAGCGCGGGACAGGGGAATGAGCAGTTCTTC
few	TRBV29-1	TRBJ2-7	17	TRBD2	CSVEPQVGAGGPYEQYF	TGCAGCGTTGAACCCCAGGTCGGGGCGGGAGGGCCCTACGAGCAGTACTTC
many	TRBV18	TRBJ2-7	14	TRBD2	CASSPASGSYEQYF	TGTGCCAGCTCACCGGCTAGCGGGAGTTACGAGCAGTACTTC
few	TRBV18	TRBJ2-1	16	NA	CASSPRREPPNTEQFF	TGTGCCAGCTCACCACGGAGGGAGCCCCCCAACACCGAGCAGTTCTTC
NA	TRBV6-2/TRBV6-3	TRBJ2-1	17	NA	CASSFPGEGRPYNEQFF	TGTGCCAGCAGTTTTCCCGGAGAAGGCCGACCCTACAATGAGCAGTTCTTC
few	TRBV12-3/TRBV12-4	TRBJ1-6	14	NA	CASSGGASNSPLHF	TGTGCCAGCAGTGGGGGGGCGAGTAATTCACCCCTCCACTTT